This T cell receptor beta chain was found in a study of blood T cell repertoires in COVID-19. Study information: From the United States, Italy and Spain came samples of acute and convalescent COVID-19. The cDNA or gDNA used as material had been derived from T cells, B-cell-depleted T cells, or PBMCs.

Germline V gene lookup returns CDR1 SGHRS and CDR2 YFSETQ. This CDR3 region has 14 residues. The trim removed 3 bases at V and 5 bases at J, leaving 5 bases unmatched. Per the original methods: Nucleated cell number was recorded as an estimate derived from reference gene primer amplification. TCRdb keeps only in-frame clones here, not all; method: immunoSEQ multiplex PCR. The V and J calls and clone size come from that table; D and trimming were worked out from the DNA. In the table there are about 190,000 clones, over 75% of which are singletons. This rearrangement joins TRBV5-1 to TRBJ1-1; 9 nucleotides agree with TRBD1. This TCR was sampled from a woman in her 40s who had recovered from COVID-19. Specimen: peripheral blood. The CDR3 here is CASSSQGAITEAFF. The CDR3 DNA is TGCGCCAGCAGCTCACAGGGGGCGATTACTGAAGCTTTCTTT.